Below, 15 T cell receptor beta chains from the same sample are listed, as sequenced in a study of T cell clonotyping in hematopoietic cell transplantation. Noted time point: recipient sample about 28 days before transplant, after cytoreduction. Sequenced by immunoSEQ multiplex PCR; TCRdb stores in-frame clones only, minus some. The data show some 28,000 clones, with roughly 84% seen just once and around 1.9% held by the top ten. The starting material was peripheral blood mononuclear cells, obtained before stem cell transplant. These receptors originate from a middle-aged man with acute myeloid leukemia. Some clones in this sample may be carry-over from other donors' samples.

The rearrangement uses TRBV29-1 and TRBJ2-3; no clear D. Germline loops: CDR1 SQVTM, CDR2 ANQGSEA. Between the trimmed V and J ends, which lost 1 base and 5 bases, there was a span of 10 bases. The CDR3 covers 13 residues. CDR3 sequence: CSVEGRSLDTQYF. In DNA, the CDR3 is TGCAGCGTTGAAGGCCGTTCGCTAGATACGCAGTATTTT.

This sequence joins TRBV11-2 and TRBJ2-2, with D possibly TRBD2 on 6 matching bases. Per germline, CDR1 SGHAT and CDR2 FQNNGV. Trimming left V 0 bases short and J 4 bases short, with 12 bases between. The CDR3 is 16 residues long. CDR3 sequence reads: CASSLDGSGRTGELFF. As DNA, the CDR3 is TGTGCCAGCAGCTTAGATGGGAGCGGGCGCACCGGGGAGCTGTTTTTT.

This chain joins TRBV30 and TRBJ1-3; maybe TRBD1 (6 bases). CDR3 length: 14 residues. Deletions cut 5 bases from V and 0 bases from J, with 11 bases between. Germline-derived CDR1 and CDR2 are GTSNPN and SVGIG (reference sequence). The CDR3 spells CAWYRAHSGNTIYF. The CDR3 coding sequence is TGTGCCTGGTACAGGGCCCACTCTGGAAACACCATATATTTT.

The chain links TRBV7-3 to TRBJ2-7; D possibly matches TRBD1 or TRBD2 (6 bases each). CDR3 length: 13 residues. V was pared by 1 base and J by 3 bases, with 7 bases between. From germline, CDR1 is SGHTA and CDR2 FQGTGA. The CDR3 loop reads CASSLKGGYEQYF. The CDR3 bases are TGTGCCAGCAGCTTAAAGGGGGGCTACGAGCAGTACTTC.

V is TRBV7-2 and J is TRBJ2-4; D could derive from TRBD1 or TRBD2 (5 bases each). Looked up from germline, CDR1 is SGHTA and CDR2 is FQGNSA. The CDR3 runs 13 residues. Trimming cost V 3 bases and J 7 bases, with 10 bases left between them. This CDR3 reads CASSLSRDNIQYF. The CDR3 DNA sequence: TGTGCCAGCAGCTTGTCCAGGGACAACATTCAGTACTTC.

This chain links TRBV9 with TRBJ2-3; D might be TRBD2 (6 bases). Germline assignment: CDR1 SGDLS and CDR2 YYNGEE. This CDR3 has 14 residues. Trimming removed 4 bases at V and 5 bases at J, with 14 bases between. The CDR3 nucleotides read TGTGCCAGCAGCCCGGCGGGGTACAGAGATACGCAGTATTTT. Protein sequence: CASSPAGYRDTQYF.

This clone showed up just once. The chain links TRBV10-1 to TRBJ2-5, with D unresolved. V was trimmed by 5 bases and J by 2 bases, leaving 9 bases between them. Germline CDR1 and CDR2: WNHNN and SYGVQD (reference sequence). The CDR3 contains 13 residues. The CDR3 sequence is CASSLAAQETQYF. The CDR3 DNA follows: TGCGCCAGCAGTTTGGCAGCTCAAGAGACCCAGTACTTC.

The gene calls are TRBV6-1 and TRBJ2-3; D remains ambiguous. Germline values: CDR1 MNHNS, CDR2 SASEGT. CDR3 size: 11 residues. V dropped 2 bases and J dropped 4 bases, with 1 base sitting between them. The CDR3 spells CASSESDTQYF. The CDR3, as DNA: TGTGCCAGCAGTGAATCAGATACGCAGTATTTT.

The genes are TRBV7-8 and TRBJ2-7, with D tentatively TRBD2 (6 bases). The V and J ends lost 5 bases and 2 bases respectively, with 13 bases between them. The V gene's germline CDR1 is SGHVS and CDR2 FQNEAQ. This CDR3 has 14 residues. The CDR3 DNA reads TGTGCCAGCAGCCCCGGGAGCACGACCTACGAGCAGTACTTC. Its protein product is CASSPGSTTYEQYF.

This clone showed up just a few times. The chain carries TRBV4-1 and TRBJ2-2; D may match TRBD1 or TRBD2 (6 bases each). This CDR3 has 16 amino acids. The germline V and J ends were trimmed by 6 bases and 4 bases, with 18 bases remaining between them. Germline V gene data show CDR1 as MGHRA and CDR2 as YSYEKL. As DNA, the CDR3 is TGCGCCAGCAGGCTCAGCCCGGGGGCCAGCACCGGGGAGCTGTTTTTT. This sequence encodes CASRLSPGASTGELFF.

V gene TRBV30 combines with J gene TRBJ1-6; 7 bases agree with TRBD1. V trimming: 1 base; J trimming: 4 bases; junction bases outside the gene matches: 7. The CDR3 spans 16 residues. CDR1 is GTSNPN, CDR2 SVGIG, per germline (reference sequence). CDR3 nucleotides: TGTGCCTGGAGTGACATGACAGGGAGATATAATTCACCCCTCCACTTT. It specifies CAWSDMTGRYNSPLHF. Full variable domain (missing parts from reference TRBV30 and TRBJ1-6): SQTIHQWPATLVQPVGSPLSLECTVEGTSNPNLYWYRQAAGRGLQLLFYSVGIGQISSEVPQNLSASRPQDRQFILSSKKLLLSDSGFYLCAWSDMTGRYNSPLHFGNGTRLTVT.

This chain joins TRBV25-1 and TRBJ2-5; a possible D gene is TRBD1 (6 bases). V lost 5 bases and J 1 base, leaving 14 bases between the germline ends. CDR3 length equals 15 residues. Germline-derived CDR1 and CDR2 are MGHDK and SYGVNS. CDR3 amino acids: CASSQGPASQETQYF. The CDR3, as DNA: TGTGCCAGCAGTCAGGGGCCGGCGTCCCAAGAGACCCAGTACTTC. Drawing the rest from reference TRBV25-1 and TRBJ2-5, the complete variable domain is EADIYQTPRYLVIGTGKKITLECSQTMGHDKMYWYQQDPGMELHLIHYSYGVNSTEKGDLSSESTVSRIRTEHFPLTLESARPSHTSQYLCASSQGPASQETQYFGPGTRLLVL.

The chain recombines TRBV2 with TRBJ1-1, with D possibly being TRBD1 (6 bases). This CDR3 contains 13 residues. The V end lost 3 bases, the J end lost 3 bases, and 8 bases lay between the germline ends. Germline V gene lookup returns CDR1 SNHLY and CDR2 FYNNEI. CDR3 sequence (DNA): TGTGCCAGCAGTGAGAACAGGGACACTGAAGCTTTCTTT. The encoded protein is CASSENRDTEAFF.

The chain couples TRBV19 to TRBJ2-2; TRBD2 is a possible D gene (6 bases). V lost 6 bases and J lost 0, with 8 bases in between. Germline-derived CDR1 and CDR2 are LNHDA and SQIVND (reference sequence). This CDR3 comprises 14 residues. CDR3 loop: CASRLAPNTGELFF. In nucleotides, the CDR3 is TGTGCCAGTAGGCTAGCGCCGAACACCGGGGAGCTGTTTTTT.

The rearrangement joins TRBV6-1 to TRBJ2-7; D is perhaps TRBD1 (6 bases). The CDR3 has 13 residues. Deletions cut 9 bases from V and 0 bases from J, with 12 bases between. Germline V lookup: CDR1 MNHNS, CDR2 SASEGT. The CDR3 nucleotides read TGTGCCAGTCGACAGGTTAGCTCCTACGAGCAGTACTTC. Encoded protein: CASRQVSSYEQYF.